Below, 7 T cell receptor beta chains from the same sample are listed, as sequenced in a study of technical replicates of blood from four donors. The data were produced by immunoSEQ multiplex PCR, yet TCRdb's version contains in-frame clones alone and is incomplete. In the table there are about 93,000 clones, roughly 96% of which are singletons. Specimen: T cells isolated from PBMCs. Receptors were obtained from a human donor in good health.

The gene calls are TRBV14 and TRBJ1-3; 10 bases are a match to TRBD1. J gave up 4 bases and V 1 base, and 7 bases lay outside the gene matches. The germline CDR1 and CDR2 sequences are SGHDN and FVKESK. The CDR3 covers 17 residues. CDR3 nucleotide sequence: TGTGCCAGCAGCCAAGGTTGGGACAGGGGAATCGGAAACACCATATATTTT. Amino acids: CASSQGWDRGIGNTIYF.

The chain links TRBV19 to TRBJ2-1; TRBD2 agrees at 16 bases. Germline V lookup: CDR1 LNHDA, CDR2 SQIVND (reference sequence). After removal of 4 bases from V and 5 bases from J, the junction contained 2 bases not matched to a gene. The CDR3 has 16 amino acids. The CDR3, as DNA: TGTGCCAGTAGTAGGGGACTAGCGGGAGGGGACAATGAGCAGTTCTTC. Translating it yields CASSRGLAGGDNEQFF. The variable domain in full, with the rest retrieved from reference TRBV19 and TRBJ2-1, is DGGITQSPKYLFRKEGQNVTLSCEQNLNHDAMYWYRQDPGQGLRLIYYSQIVNDFQKGDIAEGYSVSREKKESFPLTVTSAQKNPTAFYLCASSRGLAGGDNEQFFGPGTRLTVL.

This clone was picked up one time. This chain links TRBV6-5 with TRBJ1-1; unclear D gene. Trimming stripped 4 bases from V and 5 bases from J, with 14 bases between. Germline CDR1 reads MNHEY; CDR2 reads SVGAGI. The CDR3 runs 14 residues. For the CDR3, the DNA is TGTGCCAGCAGTTCGCACGGCCCGAGGACTGAAGCTTTCTTT. This translates into CASSSHGPRTEAFF.

The chain has TRBV29-1 and TRBJ2-3, with 9 nucleotides matching TRBD2. The CDR3 totals 15 residues. V gave up 5 bases and J gave up 0 bases; unmatched junction bases: 6. Looked up from germline, CDR1 is SQVTM and CDR2 is ANQGSEA. In DNA form, the CDR3 reads TGCAGCGTTTCTATAGCGGGAGCTAGCACAGATACGCAGTATTTT. Translating it yields CSVSIAGASTDTQYF.

This clone appeared a few times. The chain uses TRBV10-1 and TRBJ1-2; D gene ambiguous. The germline CDR1 and CDR2 sequences are WNHNN and SYGVQD (reference sequence). V was pared by 0 bases and J by 2 bases, with 7 bases between. CDR3 length: 14 amino acids. CDR3 sequence reads: CASSESSRNYGYTF. The CDR3 DNA is TGCGCCAGCAGTGAGTCGTCACGGAACTATGGCTACACCTTC.

This chain links TRBV2 with TRBJ2-5; TRBD1 is a possible D gene (5 bases). Deletions cut 4 bases from V and 1 base from J, with 22 bases between. Germline V gene lookup returns CDR1 SNHLY and CDR2 FYNNEI. The CDR3 totals 18 residues. The CDR3 sequence: CASSGLTDSIQIQETQYF. Written as DNA, the CDR3 is TGTGCCAGCAGTGGATTGACAGACTCCATTCAGATCCAAGAGACCCAGTACTTC.

The genes are TRBV4-2 and TRBJ1-2; possible D gene TRBD1, 5 bases. The V end was cut by 1 base, the J end by 13 bases, with 10 bases between. CDR1 and CDR2 (germline): LGHNA, YNFKEQ. The length of the CDR3 is 11 residues. For the CDR3, the DNA is TGTGCCAGCAGCCAAGGTTGGGGGGTCACCTTC. Protein: CASSQGWGVTF.